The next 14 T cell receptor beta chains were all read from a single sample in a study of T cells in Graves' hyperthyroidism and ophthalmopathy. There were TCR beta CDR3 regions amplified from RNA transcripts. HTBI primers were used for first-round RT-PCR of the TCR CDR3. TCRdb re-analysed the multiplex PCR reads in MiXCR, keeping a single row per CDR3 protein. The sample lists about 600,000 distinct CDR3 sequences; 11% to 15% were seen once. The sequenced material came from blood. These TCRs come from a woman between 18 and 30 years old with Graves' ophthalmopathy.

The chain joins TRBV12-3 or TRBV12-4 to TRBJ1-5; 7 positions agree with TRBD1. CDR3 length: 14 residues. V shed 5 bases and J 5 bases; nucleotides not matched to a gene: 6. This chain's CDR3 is CASSETGIYQPQHF. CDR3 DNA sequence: TGTGCCAGCAGTGAGACAGGGATCTATCAGCCCCAGCATTTT.

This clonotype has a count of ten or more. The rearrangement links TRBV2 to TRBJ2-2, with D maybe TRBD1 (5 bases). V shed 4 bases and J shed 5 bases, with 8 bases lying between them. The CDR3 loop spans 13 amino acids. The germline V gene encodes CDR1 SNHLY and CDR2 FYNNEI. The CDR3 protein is CASSVQGTGELFF. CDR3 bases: TGTGCCAGCAGTGTTCAGGGAACCGGGGAGCTGTTTTTT.

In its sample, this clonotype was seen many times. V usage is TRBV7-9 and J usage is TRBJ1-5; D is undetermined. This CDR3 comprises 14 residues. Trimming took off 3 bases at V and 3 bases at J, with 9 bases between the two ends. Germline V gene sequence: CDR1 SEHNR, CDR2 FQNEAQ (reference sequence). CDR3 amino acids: CASSFAGSNQPQHF. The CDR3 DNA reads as TGTGCCAGCAGCTTCGCAGGATCCAATCAGCCCCAGCATTTT.

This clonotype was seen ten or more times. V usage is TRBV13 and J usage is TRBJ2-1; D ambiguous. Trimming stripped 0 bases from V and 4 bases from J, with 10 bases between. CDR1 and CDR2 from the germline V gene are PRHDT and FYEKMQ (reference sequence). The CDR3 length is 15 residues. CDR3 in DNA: TGTGCCAGCAGCTTAGGGGACCTTGGGTACAATGAGCAGTTCTTC. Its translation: CASSLGDLGYNEQFF.

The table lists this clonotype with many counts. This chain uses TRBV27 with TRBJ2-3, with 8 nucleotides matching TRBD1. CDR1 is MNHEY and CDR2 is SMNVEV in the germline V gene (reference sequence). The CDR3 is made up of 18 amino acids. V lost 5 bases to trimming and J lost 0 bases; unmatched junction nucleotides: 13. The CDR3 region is CASSLLRTGRASTDTQYF. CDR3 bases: TGTGCCAGCAGTCTCTTACGGACAGGGCGGGCAAGCACAGATACGCAGTATTTT.

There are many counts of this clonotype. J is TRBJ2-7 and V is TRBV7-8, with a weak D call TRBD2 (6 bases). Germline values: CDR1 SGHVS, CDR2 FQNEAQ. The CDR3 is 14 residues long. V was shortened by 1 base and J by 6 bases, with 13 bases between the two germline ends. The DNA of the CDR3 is TGTGCCAGCAGCTTAGTGAGCGGGCCCTCCGAGCAGTACTTC. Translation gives CASSLVSGPSEQYF.

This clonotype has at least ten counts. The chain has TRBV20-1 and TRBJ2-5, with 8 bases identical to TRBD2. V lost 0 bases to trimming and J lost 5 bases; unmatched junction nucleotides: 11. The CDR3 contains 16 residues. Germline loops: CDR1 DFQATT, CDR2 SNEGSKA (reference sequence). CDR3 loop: CSARDRGLVRAETQYF. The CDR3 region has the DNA TGCAGTGCTAGAGATAGGGGACTAGTTCGGGCGGAGACCCAGTACTTC.

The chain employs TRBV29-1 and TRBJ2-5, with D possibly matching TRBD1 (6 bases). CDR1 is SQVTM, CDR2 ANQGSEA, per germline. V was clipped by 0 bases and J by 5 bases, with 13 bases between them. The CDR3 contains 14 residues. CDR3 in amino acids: CSVEDNRVVETQYF. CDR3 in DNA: TGCAGCGTTGAAGATAACAGGGTAGTTGAGACCCAGTACTTC.

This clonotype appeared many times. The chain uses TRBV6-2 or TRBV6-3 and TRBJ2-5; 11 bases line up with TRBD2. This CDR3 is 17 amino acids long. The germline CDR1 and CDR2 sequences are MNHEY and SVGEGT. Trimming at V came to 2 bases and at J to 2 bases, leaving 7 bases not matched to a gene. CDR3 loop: CASSYGRLAGGQETQYF. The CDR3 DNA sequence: TGTGCCAGCAGTTACGGCCGCCTAGCGGGAGGTCAAGAGACCCAGTACTTC.

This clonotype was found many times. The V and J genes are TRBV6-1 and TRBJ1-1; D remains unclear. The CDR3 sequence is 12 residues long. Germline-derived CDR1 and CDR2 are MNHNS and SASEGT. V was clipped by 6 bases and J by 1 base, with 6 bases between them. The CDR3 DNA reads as TGTGCCAGCAGGGACCAGAACACTGAAGCTTTCTTT. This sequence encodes CASRDQNTEAFF.

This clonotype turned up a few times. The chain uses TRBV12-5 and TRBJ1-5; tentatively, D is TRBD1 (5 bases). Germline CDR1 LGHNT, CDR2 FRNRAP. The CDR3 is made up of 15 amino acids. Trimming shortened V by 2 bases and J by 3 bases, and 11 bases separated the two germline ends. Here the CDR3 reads CASGLHRGDNQPQHF. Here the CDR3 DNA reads TGTGCTAGTGGTTTGCACCGGGGGGACAATCAGCCCCAGCATTTT.

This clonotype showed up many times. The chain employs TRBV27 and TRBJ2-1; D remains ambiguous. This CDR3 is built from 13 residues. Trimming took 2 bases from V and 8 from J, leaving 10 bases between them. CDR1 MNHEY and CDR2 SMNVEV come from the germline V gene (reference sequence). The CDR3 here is CASSLVGHHEQFF. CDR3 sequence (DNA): TGTGCCAGCAGTTTAGTAGGGCACCATGAGCAGTTCTTC.

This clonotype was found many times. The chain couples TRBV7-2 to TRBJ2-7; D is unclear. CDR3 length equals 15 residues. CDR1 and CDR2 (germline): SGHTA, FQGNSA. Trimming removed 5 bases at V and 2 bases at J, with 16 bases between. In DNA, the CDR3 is TGTGCCAGCAGCCCCCGTGATAGACGGGCCTACGAGCAGTACTTC. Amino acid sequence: CASSPRDRRAYEQYF.

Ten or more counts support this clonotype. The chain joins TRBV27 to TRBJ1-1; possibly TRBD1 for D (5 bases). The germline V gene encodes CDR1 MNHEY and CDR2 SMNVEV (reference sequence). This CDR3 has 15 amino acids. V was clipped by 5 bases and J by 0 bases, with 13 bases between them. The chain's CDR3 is CASSIKGTLNTEAFF. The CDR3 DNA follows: TGTGCCAGCAGTATCAAGGGGACGCTGAACACTGAAGCTTTCTTT.